These 7 T cell receptor beta chains originate from one sample sequenced in a study of blood T cells in healthy people across ages. The second PCR ran roughly 6 to 11 cycles with a sample-barcoded 5' primer and J-beta primers. TCRdb passed the 5' RACE reads through MiXCR, listing each CDR3 protein once. The data hold roughly 1 million distinct CDR3 sequences, with around 27% observed a single time. In addition, the sample was reused for a study of T cells of mothers and their children.

The sequencing sample was made of blood. The receptors here all came from a girl between 2 and 10 years old in good health.

The J gene is TRBJ2-3, the V gene TRBV11-1, with D perhaps matching TRBD1 (6 bases). Germline lookup yields CDR1 SGHAT and CDR2 FQDESV (reference sequence). This CDR3 is built from 13 residues. The ends were cut back, 7 bases at V and 5 bases at J, with 13 bases in the middle. The chain's CDR3 is CASIRGNGDTQYF. In nucleotides, the CDR3 is TGTGCCAGCATAAGGGGGAATGGAGATACGCAGTATTTT.

A few counts support this clonotype. The chain uses TRBV7-3 and TRBJ2-5; either TRBD1 or TRBD2 may fit D (5 bases each). The CDR3 covers 13 residues. In germline, CDR1 is SGHTA, CDR2 FQGTGA. The V and J ends lost 4 bases and 1 base respectively, with 7 bases between them. The CDR3 reads CASSSGAQETQYF. The CDR3 DNA follows: TGTGCCAGCAGCTCCGGGGCCCAAGAGACCCAGTACTTC. Looking up the rest from reference TRBV7-3 and TRBJ2-5 gives the full variable domain: GAGVSQTPSNKVTEKGKYVELRCDPISGHTALYWYRQSLGQGPEFLIYFQGTGAADDSGLPNDRFFAVRPEGSVSTLKIQRTERGDSAVYLCASSSGAQETQYFGPGTRLLVL.

This clonotype was seen at least ten times. The rearrangement uses TRBV12-3 or TRBV12-4 and TRBJ2-7, with unresolved D. Trimming removed 3 bases from V and 0 bases from J, with 6 bases in between. This CDR3 has 13 residues. DNA of the CDR3: TGTGCCAGCAGTTTGGGCTTCTCCTACGAGCAGTACTTC. Protein: CASSLGFSYEQYF.

The chain uses TRBV10-3 and TRBJ2-3, with TRBD2 matching over 7 bases. The CDR3 length is 14 residues. The J segment lost 1 base and the V segment lost 4 bases, leaving 2 bases of the junction unmatched. CDR1 is ENHRY and CDR2 is SYGVKD in the germline V gene. This CDR3 is CAISVRGGTDTQYF. The CDR3 bases are TGTGCCATCAGTGTACGGGGGGGCACAGATACGCAGTATTTT.

The gene calls are TRBV12-3 or TRBV12-4 and TRBJ2-6; D call uncertain. The germline V and J ends were trimmed by 3 bases and 4 bases, with 13 bases remaining between them. The CDR3 length is 16 residues. CDR3 in amino acids: CASSFLNQAGANVLTF. The DNA of the CDR3 is TGTGCCAGCAGTTTCCTGAATCAAGCGGGGGCCAACGTCCTGACTTTC.

With respect to this clonotype: The germline gene is not matched at one end of the junction; a read error may be the cause. This chain connects TRBV27 to TRBJ2-1; 9 nucleotides agree with TRBD1. This CDR3 is 15 amino acids long. Germline-derived CDR1 and CDR2 are MNHEY and SMNVEV (reference sequence). The CDR3 sequence is CASSLSGQGTNEQFF. CDR3 DNA: TGTGCCAGCAGTCTATCGGGACAGGGTACAAATGAGCAGTTCTTC.

This clonotype has only a few counts. The chain recombines TRBV7-9 with TRBJ2-5; D tentatively fits TRBD1 or TRBD2 (6 bases each). The germline V gene encodes CDR1 SEHNR and CDR2 FQNEAQ (reference sequence). This CDR3 region has 14 residues. V was trimmed by 4 bases and J by 7 bases, leaving 16 bases between them. CDR3 protein: CASSSPGVGGTQYF. In nucleotides, the CDR3 is TGTGCCAGCAGCTCACCAGGGGTCGGGGGGACCCAGTACTTC.